This entry lists 21 T cell receptor beta chains sequenced from one sample in a study of blood T cell repertoires in COVID-19 (dated by TCRdb to 2020 to 2021). To prepare the library, the immunoSEQ multiplex PCR assay was applied. What TCRdb holds here is the immuneACCESS table cut down to in-frame rearrangements. Part of the clones is not present; checked against another copy, under half of the missing clones reflect an unresolved V gene, and the others are unexplained. The sample table lists roughly 340,000 clones, approximately 87% of them with a count of one. The ten largest clones take up less than 2.5% of the sample. The specimen was PBMCs or T cells enriched from blood (not recorded which). The receptors originated from a man aged 40-55 years in a cohort exposed to, infected with or recovered from COVID-19 (not recorded which).

The gene calls are TRBV5-1 and TRBJ2-7; maybe TRBD1 (6 bases). Trimming pared 4 bases from V and 2 bases from J, leaving 10 bases between. The CDR3 loop spans 13 amino acids. Germline V gene data show CDR1 as SGHRS and CDR2 as YFSETQ. As DNA, the CDR3 is TGCGCCAGCAGCGAGGACAGTCCCTACGAGCAGTACTTC. This encodes CASSEDSPYEQYF.

V usage is TRBV19 and J usage is TRBJ2-5; TRBD2 aligns across 9 bases. Germline CDR1 is LNHDA and CDR2 is SQIVND (reference sequence). V dropped 3 bases and J dropped 5; count of bases not matched to a gene: 7. This CDR3 is built from 15 residues. CDR3 residues: CASSMNSGSWETQYF. In nucleotides, the CDR3 is TGTGCCAGTAGTATGAATAGCGGGAGTTGGGAGACCCAGTACTTC. Using reference TRBV19 and TRBJ2-5 for the parts outside the CDR3, the full variable domain is DGGITQSPKYLFRKEGQNVTLSCEQNLNHDAMYWYRQDPGQGLRLIYYSQIVNDFQKGDIAEGYSVSREKKESFPLTVTSAQKNPTAFYLCASSMNSGSWETQYFGPGTRLLVL.

V usage is TRBV27 and J usage is TRBJ2-7; D possibly corresponds to TRBD1 (6 bases). CDR1 and CDR2 from the germline V gene are MNHEY and SMNVEV (reference sequence). Trimming stripped 2 bases from V and 1 base from J, with 12 bases between. This CDR3 spans 15 amino acids. The CDR3 DNA sequence: TGTGCCAGCAGTTTAAACTCCGGGACATCCTACGAGCAGTACTTC. It yields the protein CASSLNSGTSYEQYF.

This chain joins TRBV18 and TRBJ2-1; 7 nucleotides line up with TRBD1. Germline CDR1 reads KGHSH; CDR2 reads LQKENI. The J segment lost 5 bases and the V segment lost 2 bases, leaving 6 bases of the junction unmatched. The CDR3 loop spans 15 amino acids. CDR3 sequence reads: CASSPSNRGNNEQFF. In DNA form, the CDR3 reads TGTGCCAGCTCACCAAGTAACAGGGGCAACAATGAGCAGTTCTTC. Supplemented by reference TRBV18 and TRBJ2-1, the full variable domain reads NAGVMQNPRHLVRRRGQEARLRCSPMKGHSHVYWYRQLPEEGLKFMVYLQKENIIDESGMPKERFSAEFPKEGPSILRIQQVVRGDSAAYFCASSPSNRGNNEQFFGPGTRLTVL.

The chain employs TRBV19 and TRBJ1-5; D is unclear. Per the germline V gene, CDR1 is LNHDA and CDR2 is SQIVND (reference sequence). The CDR3 is made up of 15 amino acids. Trimming shortened V by 6 bases and J by 0 bases, and 12 bases separated the two germline ends. CDR3 nucleotides: TGTGCCAGTAGGAGCCGGGGAGCTAGCAATCAGCCCCAGCATTTT. This codes for CASRSRGASNQPQHF.

The chain links TRBV6-1 to TRBJ1-3, with 8 nucleotides matching TRBD1. V shed 1 base and J 4 bases; nucleotides not matched to a gene: 3. Germline lookup yields CDR1 MNHNS and CDR2 SASEGT. The CDR3 extends over 15 amino acids. The CDR3 DNA reads TGTGCCAGCAGTGAAGGGACAGGGATAGGAAACACCATATATTTT. Residues: CASSEGTGIGNTIYF.

The chain has TRBV11-2 and TRBJ2-2; 10 bases align to TRBD1. Trimming took 5 bases from V and 4 from J; bases not matched to a gene: 7. Germline CDR1 and CDR2: SGHAT and FQNNGV. CDR3 length: 16 residues. The CDR3 DNA follows: TGTGCCAGCAGCCAAACGACAGGGGGCGGCACCGGGGAGCTGTTTTTT. It specifies CASSQTTGGGTGELFF.

The genes are TRBV5-4 and TRBJ2-7, with 10 bases identical to TRBD2. V was pared by 4 bases and J by 5 bases, with 12 bases of the junction left unmatched. CDR3 length: 16 residues. Looked up from germline, CDR1 is SGHNT and CDR2 is YYREEE (reference sequence). CDR3 nucleotide sequence: TGTGCCAGCAGCCGCCGGGGCGGGACTAGCGCCAACGAGCAGTACTTC. It encodes CASSRRGGTSANEQYF.

The chain has TRBV6-1 and TRBJ1-2, with D tentatively TRBD1 (6 bases). This CDR3 has 14 amino acids. The germline gives CDR1 MNHNS, CDR2 SASEGT. Trimming cost V 1 base and J 3 bases, with 9 bases left between them. Written as DNA, the CDR3 is TGTGCCAGCAGTGAAGGTGGGGGCCACTATGGCTACACCTTC. Translation gives CASSEGGGHYGYTF.

This sequence joins TRBV5-1 and TRBJ2-1; 10 bases fit TRBD1. The CDR3 totals 13 residues. The J segment lost 6 bases and the V segment lost 5 bases, leaving 2 bases of the junction unmatched. Germline assignment: CDR1 SGHRS and CDR2 YFSETQ. In nucleotides, the CDR3 is TGCGCCAGCAGTCGGGACAGGGGCAATGAGCAGTTCTTC. This encodes CASSRDRGNEQFF. The full variable domain, with the rest looked up from reference TRBV5-1 and TRBJ2-1, is KAGVTQTPRYLIKTRGQQVTLSCSPISGHRSVSWYQQTPGQGLQFLFEYFSETQRNKGNFPGRFSGRQFSNSRSEMNVSTLELGDSALYLCASSRDRGNEQFFGPGTRLTVL.

V and J are TRBV2 and TRBJ1-2; D not certain. The ends were cut back, 0 bases at V and 4 bases at J, with 9 bases in the middle. This CDR3 has 14 amino acids. CDR1 is SNHLY, CDR2 FYNNEI, per germline. The CDR3 protein is CASSEAGRGYGYTF. The CDR3 nucleotides are TGTGCCAGCAGTGAAGCGGGCCGGGGCTATGGCTACACCTTC.

The count of this clone is one. This chain joins TRBV28 and TRBJ1-1; 8 bases line up with TRBD1. Germline V gene data show CDR1 as MDHEN and CDR2 as SYDVKM. This CDR3 is 13 amino acids long. V trimming: 2 bases; J trimming: 10 bases; junction bases outside the gene matches: 6. As DNA, the CDR3 is TGTGCCAGCAGTTTACCCGACAGGGGCTTAGCTTTCTTT. Encoded protein: CASSLPDRGLAFF.

The chain uses TRBV4-1 and TRBJ2-1, with 9 nucleotides matching TRBD2. The length of the CDR3 is 15 residues. Germline lookup yields CDR1 MGHRA and CDR2 YSYEKL. The junction had 6 bases not matched to a gene; V was cut back by 4 bases and J by 5 bases. The CDR3 is CASSPGTSRHNEQFF. The CDR3, as DNA: TGCGCCAGCAGCCCCGGGACTAGCAGACACAATGAGCAGTTCTTC.

A single count supports this clone. This rearrangement joins TRBV5-1 to TRBJ1-2; 7 bases line up with TRBD1. The CDR3 extends over 16 amino acids. The ends lost 0 bases at V and 1 base at J; junction bases unmatched: 6. Germline assignment: CDR1 SGHRS and CDR2 YFSETQ. The CDR3 spells CASSLGQGVGNYGYTF. DNA for the CDR3: TGCGCCAGCAGCTTGGGCCAGGGGGTGGGTAACTATGGCTACACCTTC.

The chain links TRBV18 to TRBJ1-1; TRBD1 agrees at 9 bases. The CDR3 consists of 15 residues. Germline loops: CDR1 KGHSH, CDR2 LQKENI. V was clipped by 5 bases and J by 12 bases; unmatched bases: 16. CDR3 in DNA: TGTGCCAGCTCAGGAAATTGGGGACAGGGTAGGTCAACTTTCTTT. Amino acids: CASSGNWGQGRSTFF.

The chain employs TRBV2 and TRBJ2-2; 11 bases align to TRBD1. With V trimmed by 4 bases and J by 5 bases, 3 bases remained unmatched. Germline V gene sequence: CDR1 SNHLY, CDR2 FYNNEI. CDR3 length: 15 residues. CDR3 sequence reads: CASSGDRGFTGELFF. The DNA of the CDR3 is TGTGCCAGCAGTGGGGACAGGGGGTTTACCGGGGAGCTGTTTTTT.

The chain is built from TRBV6-1 and TRBJ1-3, with D maybe TRBD1 (6 bases). Looked up from germline, CDR1 is MNHNS and CDR2 is SASEGT. CDR3 length: 13 amino acids. Trimming cost V 6 bases and J 0 bases, with 6 bases left between them. In nucleotides, the CDR3 is TGTGCCAGCAGGGGGGCCTCTGGAAACACCATATATTTT. Encoded protein: CASRGASGNTIYF.

This chain links TRBV5-1 with TRBJ2-7; 7 bases align to TRBD1. Germline V gives CDR1 SGHRS, CDR2 YFSETQ. V dropped 4 bases and J dropped 6; count of bases not matched to a gene: 7. The CDR3 has 13 amino acids. CDR3 protein: CASSLGGAVEQYF. The CDR3 DNA is TGCGCCAGCAGCCTAGGGGGCGCGGTCGAGCAGTACTTC.

The rearrangement links TRBV30 to TRBJ1-5; D call uncertain. The CDR3 covers 15 residues. Trimming stripped 0 bases from V and 5 bases from J, with 14 bases between. Germline V gene sequence: CDR1 GTSNPN, CDR2 SVGIG (reference sequence). CDR3 loop: CAWSVDWREDQPQHF. CDR3 DNA: TGTGCCTGGAGTGTAGATTGGAGGGAAGATCAGCCCCAGCATTTT.

This clone was recorded only once. This chain connects TRBV11-2 to TRBJ1-2, with D perhaps TRBD1 (5 bases). There are 15 residues in the CDR3. Per germline, CDR1 SGHAT and CDR2 FQNNGV. V gave up 1 base and J gave up 7 bases, with 16 bases separating them. In nucleotides, the CDR3 is TGTGCCAGCAGCTTAGGTCAGACATATACAGGTGGCTACACCTTC. Residues: CASSLGQTYTGGYTF.

The chain is built from TRBV5-4 and TRBJ2-7; unclear D gene. Germline V CDR1 and CDR2: SGHNT, YYREEE (reference sequence). The CDR3 totals 15 residues. V was pared by 0 bases and J by 4 bases, with 14 bases between. This chain's CDR3 is CASSLGVAQGYEQYF. DNA for the CDR3: TGTGCCAGCAGCTTGGGGGTAGCTCAAGGTTACGAGCAGTACTTC.